The 26 T cell receptor beta chains presented below share a single source sample, sequenced in a study of STAT5B mutations in CD4+ large granular lymphocyte leukemia. Measured with immunoSEQ multiplex PCR; TCRdb has only the in-frame clones, and not every one. The sample includes roughly 40,000 clones, about 88% of them seen just once. The sequenced sample consisted of CD4+ T cells from blood buffy coats. The origin of the receptors is a human donor in good health.

The V call is TRBV7-6, the J call TRBJ2-1; 8 bases are a match to TRBD2. The CDR3 consists of 15 residues. CDR1 is SGHVS and CDR2 is FNYEAQ in the germline V gene. Unmatched junction bases numbered 9, after V lost 5 bases and J lost 6 bases. CDR3 in DNA: TGTGCCAGCAGCCCCAAAGGGCGGGAGGTCAATGAGCAGTTCTTC. It specifies CASSPKGREVNEQFF.

The chain uses TRBV18 and TRBJ2-5, with 9 bases aligning to TRBD2. The CDR3 has 18 residues. J lost 1 base, V lost 3 bases, and 12 bases had no gene match. CDR1 is KGHSH, CDR2 LQKENI, per germline. The CDR3 spells CASSPPGLAGDSQETQYF. The DNA for the CDR3 is TGTGCCAGCTCACCCCCAGGGTTAGCGGGAGACTCCCAAGAGACCCAGTACTTC.

The rearrangement joins TRBV6-4 to TRBJ2-7; TRBD2 agrees at 9 bases. The ends lost 3 bases at V and 2 bases at J; junction bases unmatched: 5. The CDR3 runs 15 residues. Germline lookup yields CDR1 MRHNA and CDR2 SNTAGT. The CDR3 DNA follows: TGTGCCAGCAGTGAAAAGCCTAGCGGGACCTACGAGCAGTACTTC. It encodes CASSEKPSGTYEQYF.

The genes are TRBV7-9 and TRBJ2-3; 13 nucleotides line up with TRBD2. The germline V gene has CDR1 SEHNR and CDR2 FQNEAQ (reference sequence). This CDR3 region has 16 residues. J was trimmed by 4 bases and V by 8 bases; bases with no gene match: 9. CDR3 sequence: CASDRTSGRFADTQYF. The CDR3 nucleotides read TGTGCCAGCGATAGGACTAGCGGGAGATTCGCAGATACGCAGTATTTT.

The chain recombines TRBV5-4 with TRBJ1-1; 12 bases are a match to TRBD1. Germline V gene sequence: CDR1 SGHNT, CDR2 YYREEE (reference sequence). The V gene end was trimmed by 4 bases and the J gene end by 4 bases; junction bases not matched to a gene: 11. This CDR3 is built from 17 residues. DNA of the CDR3: TGTGCCAGCAGCACCGGGACAGGGGGCATCAAGACCACTGAAGCTTTCTTT. Amino acids: CASSTGTGGIKTTEAFF.

The V call is TRBV7-2, the J call TRBJ2-7, with TRBD2 identical over 8 bases. The CDR3 is 15 amino acids. Losses at the gene ends were 3 bases for V and 4 bases for J; bases not matched to a gene: 8. Germline CDR1 and CDR2: SGHTA and FQGNSA. The CDR3 is CASSFLTGGEYEQYF. The CDR3 nucleotides are TGTGCCAGCAGCTTCCTAACGGGAGGGGAATACGAGCAGTACTTC.

J is TRBJ2-7 and V is TRBV6-4; D ambiguous. Trimming shortened V by 8 bases and J by 6 bases, and 14 bases separated the two germline ends. The V gene's germline CDR1 is MRHNA and CDR2 SNTAGT. The CDR3 spans 12 residues. CDR3 sequence: CASSNRDPEQYF. DNA of the CDR3: TGTGCCAGCTCTAACAGAGACCCCGAGCAGTACTTC.

In its sample, this clone was seen once. CDR3 sequence: CASSQELPGPIVWRSTEAFF. The DNA for the CDR3 is TGCGCCAGCAGCCAAGAATTGCCAGGGCCCATCGTATGGAGAAGCACTGAAGCTTTCTTT. The chain joins TRBV4-3 to TRBJ1-1; tentatively, D is TRBD1 (5 bases). V lost 0 bases to trimming and J lost 4 bases, with 27 bases between them. The CDR3 length is 20 residues. The germline gives CDR1 LGHNA, CDR2 YSLEER.

This rearrangement joins TRBV7-3 to TRBJ2-1; no reliable D call. The V gene lost 3 bases and the J gene lost 3 bases, with 6 bases spanning the gap. Germline V CDR1 and CDR2: SGHTA, FQGTGA. The CDR3 has 13 amino acids. The CDR3 nucleotides are TGTGCCAGCAGCTTTGGTGTCTACAATGAGCAGTTCTTC. It specifies CASSFGVYNEQFF.

The chain recombines TRBV28 with TRBJ2-6, with D uncertain. This CDR3 region has 14 residues. Trimming shortened V by 4 bases and J by 0 bases, and 4 bases separated the two germline ends. In germline, CDR1 is MDHEN, CDR2 SYDVKM. CDR3 loop: CASSYSSGANVLTF. CDR3 bases: TGTGCCAGCAGTTACAGCTCTGGGGCCAACGTCCTGACTTTC.

This clone occurred a few times. This rearrangement joins TRBV19 to TRBJ1-5, with D possibly matching TRBD1 (6 bases). Germline-derived CDR1 and CDR2 are LNHDA and SQIVND (reference sequence). The CDR3 runs to 16 residues. V lost 5 bases, J lost 5 bases, and 19 bases lay in between. In DNA, the CDR3 is TGTGCCAGTAGTGGCCATAAACAGGGCCCAGATCAGCCCCAGCATTTT. It specifies CASSGHKQGPDQPQHF.

This sequence joins TRBV18 and TRBJ1-1, with a possible D match to TRBD1 (5 bases). The CDR3 extends over 16 amino acids. V lost 1 base, J lost 7 bases, and 19 bases lay in between. Germline CDR1 KGHSH, CDR2 LQKENI. The CDR3, as DNA: TGTGCCAGCTCACCACAAGACAGCCCAGTCCCCGGTGAAGCTTTCTTT. It yields the protein CASSPQDSPVPGEAFF.

J is TRBJ2-1 and V is TRBV11-1, with a tentative D call TRBD2 (7 bases). V was cut by 5 bases and J by 4 bases, with 18 bases left in between. CDR1 is SGHAT and CDR2 is FQDESV in the germline V gene (reference sequence). The CDR3 extends over 16 amino acids. The CDR3 sequence is CASSPRVGGRYNEQFF. Written as DNA, the CDR3 is TGTGCCAGCAGCCCCAGGGTGGGGGGGCGGTACAATGAGCAGTTCTTC.

The rearrangement links TRBV19 to TRBJ2-1; 7 bases map to TRBD1. V trimming: 2 bases; J trimming: 5 bases; junction bases outside the gene matches: 9. The CDR3 length is 16 residues. CDR1 and CDR2 (germline): LNHDA, SQIVND (reference sequence). Written as DNA, the CDR3 is TGTGCCAGTAGTATATCCCCGTTGGACAGGAACAATGAGCAGTTCTTC. Amino acid sequence: CASSISPLDRNNEQFF.

The chain employs TRBV6-1 and TRBJ1-2, with TRBD1 as a possible D gene (5 bases). CDR3 length: 14 amino acids. Trimming removed 2 bases from V and 3 bases from J, with 10 bases in between. CDR1 is MNHNS and CDR2 is SASEGT in the germline V gene. CDR3 sequence reads: CASSERGSDYGYTF. The CDR3 region has the DNA TGTGCCAGCAGTGAAAGGGGTTCCGACTATGGCTACACCTTC.

The chain recombines TRBV6-6 with TRBJ2-5; D is undetermined. The CDR3 spans 14 residues. V shed 8 bases and J shed 5 bases, with 18 bases lying between them. The germline CDR1 and CDR2 sequences are MNHNY and SVGAGI (reference sequence). The CDR3 protein is CASGRLGMGETQYF. The CDR3, as DNA: TGTGCCAGCGGCAGGTTGGGGATGGGGGAGACCCAGTACTTC.

The V and J genes are TRBV28 and TRBJ1-1; TRBD1 might be the D (5 bases). The CDR3 has 14 residues. V lost 7 bases, J lost 12 bases, and 24 bases lay in between. The V gene's germline CDR1 is MDHEN and CDR2 SYDVKM. For the CDR3, the DNA is TGTGCCAGCACCCAAGGGAGGGGTAGGACAAAGACTTTCTTT. Translating it yields CASTQGRGRTKTFF.

This clone appeared a few times. The chain employs TRBV6-5 and TRBJ1-6, with 9 nucleotides matching TRBD1. The CDR3 extends over 14 amino acids. Germline CDR1 and CDR2: MNHEY and SVGAGI. With V trimmed by 7 bases and J by 10 bases, 8 bases remained unmatched. DNA for the CDR3: TGTGCCAGCACAATAGGGACAGGGCAATCACCCCTCCACTTT. The encoded protein is CASTIGTGQSPLHF.

V and J are TRBV5-1 and TRBJ2-7; TRBD1 matches 11 bases. After removal of 5 bases from V and 2 bases from J, the junction contained 3 bases not matched to a gene. CDR3 length equals 14 residues. The germline gives CDR1 SGHRS, CDR2 YFSETQ. CDR3 coding DNA: TGCGCCAGCAGGAGGACAGGGGGCCCCTACGAGCAGTACTTC. Protein sequence: CASRRTGGPYEQYF.

The chain has TRBV10-3 and TRBJ1-3; D not certain. Trimming removed 0 bases from V and 0 bases from J, with 6 bases in between. Germline-derived CDR1 and CDR2 are ENHRY and SYGVKD. This CDR3 spans 15 amino acids. The CDR3 DNA sequence: TGTGCCATCAGTGAGTCGTGGGTCTCTGGAAACACCATATATTTT. Translating gives CAISESWVSGNTIYF.

The J gene is TRBJ1-1, the V gene TRBV4-3; possible D gene TRBD1, 6 bases. Germline lookup yields CDR1 LGHNA and CDR2 YSLEER. The V and J ends lost 0 bases and 1 base respectively, with 21 bases between them. The CDR3 extends over 19 amino acids. The DNA for the CDR3 is TGCGCCAGCAGCCAAGAACGTTATACAGGGCTGGGGGCGAACACTGAAGCTTTCTTT. Its translation: CASSQERYTGLGANTEAFF.

This clone has just one count. CDR3 in amino acids: CASSENGGGLYNEQFF. For the CDR3, the DNA is TGTGCCAGCAGTGAAAACGGAGGGGGCTTATACAATGAGCAGTTCTTC. V gene TRBV6-1 combines with J gene TRBJ2-1, with a tentative D call TRBD1 (7 bases). CDR3 length equals 16 residues. Trimming left V 2 bases short and J 4 bases short, with 15 bases between. CDR1 and CDR2 (germline): MNHNS, SASEGT.

The rearrangement joins TRBV30 to TRBJ2-3; TRBD1 or TRBD2 may be the D gene (5 bases each). The CDR3 consists of 13 residues. Germline values: CDR1 GTSNPN, CDR2 SVGIG (reference sequence). With 2 bases removed from V and 2 bases from J, the gap between germline ends came to 8 bases. Here the CDR3 DNA reads TGTGCCTGGAGTAGGGACGCCACAGATACGCAGTATTTT. Translation gives CAWSRDATDTQYF.

CDR3 sequence: CASSVGQSNQPQHF. CDR3 DNA: TGTGCCAGCAGCGTGGGACAGAGCAATCAGCCCCAGCATTTT. V usage is TRBV9 and J usage is TRBJ1-5; 7 bases line up with TRBD1. In germline, CDR1 is SGDLS, CDR2 YYNGEE. The CDR3 has 14 residues. Losses at the gene ends were 2 bases for V and 1 base for J; bases not matched to a gene: 0.

With regard to this clone: The sample contains more than one DNA sequence encoding this CDR3. V usage is TRBV6-5 and J usage is TRBJ1-3; a possible D gene is TRBD1 (6 bases). The V end was cut by 2 bases, the J end by 2 bases, with 10 bases between. This CDR3 is built from 15 residues. Germline V gene data show CDR1 as MNHEY and CDR2 as SVGAGI. CDR3 sequence (DNA): TGTGCCAGCAGTTACGCAGGACAGCCTGGAAACACCATATATTTT. This translates into CASSYAGQPGNTIYF.

The chain is built from TRBV19 and TRBJ2-1, with a tentative D call TRBD1 (5 bases). V lost 3 bases and J lost 7, with 10 bases in between. Germline V gene data show CDR1 as LNHDA and CDR2 as SQIVND (reference sequence). The CDR3 is 13 amino acids. CDR3 bases: TGTGCCAGTAGTATCCAGGACAAGAATGAGCAGTTCTTC. Translated: CASSIQDKNEQFF.